The rows below give T cell receptor beta chains drawn from one sample of a study of blood T cell repertoires in COVID-19. The protocol was immunoSEQ multiplex PCR, while the TCRdb copy is restricted to in-frame clones and leaves out a portion. The table shows some 90,000 clones, with about 93% occurring only once. What was sequenced was peripheral blood. The receptors originated from a woman aged 45-59 years in a cohort sampled during active COVID-19. Each CDR3 is given with its conserved first and last residue. A D gene is named only where the DNA matches it firmly. Expanded clones are given a class, and other clones once, few, many or no size at all.

D gene	V gene	CDR3 length	J gene	clone size	CDR3 protein	CDR3 DNA
NA	TRBV28	13	TRBJ2-1	NA	CASTHTGTGEQFF	TGTGCCAGCACTCACACAGGGACGGGGGAGCAGTTCTTC
NA	TRBV28	13	TRBJ1-2	NA	CASSEGSENGYTF	TGTGCCAGCAGCGAGGGATCGGAGAATGGCTACACCTTC
TRBD1	TRBV2	13	TRBJ1-1	NA	CASSAGGWTEAFF	TGTGCCAGCAGTGCAGGGGGCTGGACTGAAGCTTTCTTT
NA	TRBV5-1	13	TRBJ2-3	NA	CASSPEVGDTQYF	TGCGCCAGCAGCCCCGAGGTCGGGGATACGCAGTATTTT
TRBD1	TRBV9	13	TRBJ1-2	NA	CASSVTGGSGYTF	TGTGCCAGCAGCGTTACAGGGGGCTCTGGCTACACCTTC
NA	TRBV18	13	TRBJ1-6	NA	CASSPGQGSPLHF	TGTGCCAGCTCACCGGGACAAGGTTCACCCCTCCACTTT
NA	TRBV5-1	16	TRBJ2-1	once	CASSLVTSISYNEQFF	TGCGCCAGCAGCTTGGTAACTAGCATCAGCTACAATGAGCAGTTCTTC
TRBD1	TRBV19	13	TRBJ1-1	NA	CASSTRTGGEAFF	TGTGCCAGTAGTACCCGGACAGGGGGTGAAGCTTTCTTT
NA	TRBV6-5	12	TRBJ1-2	NA	CASSKQNYGYTF	TGTGCCAGCAGTAAACAGAACTATGGCTACACCTTC
NA	TRBV5-5	14	TRBJ1-5	NA	CASSYGQNNQPQHF	TGTGCCAGCAGTTATGGACAGAATAATCAGCCCCAGCATTTT
NA	TRBV2	15	TRBJ1-3	few	CASSEYSYSGNTIYF	TGTGCCAGCAGTGAATATTCGTACTCTGGAAACACCATATATTTT
TRBD1	TRBV3-1/TRBV3-2	15	TRBJ1-1	NA	CASSQLGQGGYEAFF	TGTGCCAGCAGCCAACTCGGACAGGGAGGATACGAAGCTTTCTTT
TRBD2	TRBV19	15	TRBJ2-1	NA	CASSIGIYSGRTQFF	TGTGCCAGTAGTATTGGCATTTATTCCGGGAGGACGCAGTTCTTC
NA	TRBV7-2	17	TRBJ1-2	NA	CASSPIAPGHSYYGYTF	TGTGCCAGCAGCCCGATTGCACCGGGACACTCTTACTATGGCTACACCTTC
NA	TRBV6-4	13	TRBJ2-5	NA	CASSSGEGETQYF	TGTGCCAGCAGTTCAGGGGAGGGAGAGACCCAGTACTTC
TRBD1	TRBV7-6	16	TRBJ2-7	few	CASSPRAGGFLGEQYF	TGTGCCAGCAGCCCCCGGGCAGGGGGCTTTCTCGGGGAGCAGTACTTC
TRBD2	TRBV28	16	TRBJ2-3	NA	CASSLPGLAGTDTQYF	TGTGCCAGCAGTTTACCCGGACTAGCGGGCACAGATACGCAGTATTTT
NA	TRBV14	13	TRBJ1-2	NA	CASSQDAAQGYTF	TGTGCCAGCAGCCAAGACGCAGCGCAGGGCTACACCTTC